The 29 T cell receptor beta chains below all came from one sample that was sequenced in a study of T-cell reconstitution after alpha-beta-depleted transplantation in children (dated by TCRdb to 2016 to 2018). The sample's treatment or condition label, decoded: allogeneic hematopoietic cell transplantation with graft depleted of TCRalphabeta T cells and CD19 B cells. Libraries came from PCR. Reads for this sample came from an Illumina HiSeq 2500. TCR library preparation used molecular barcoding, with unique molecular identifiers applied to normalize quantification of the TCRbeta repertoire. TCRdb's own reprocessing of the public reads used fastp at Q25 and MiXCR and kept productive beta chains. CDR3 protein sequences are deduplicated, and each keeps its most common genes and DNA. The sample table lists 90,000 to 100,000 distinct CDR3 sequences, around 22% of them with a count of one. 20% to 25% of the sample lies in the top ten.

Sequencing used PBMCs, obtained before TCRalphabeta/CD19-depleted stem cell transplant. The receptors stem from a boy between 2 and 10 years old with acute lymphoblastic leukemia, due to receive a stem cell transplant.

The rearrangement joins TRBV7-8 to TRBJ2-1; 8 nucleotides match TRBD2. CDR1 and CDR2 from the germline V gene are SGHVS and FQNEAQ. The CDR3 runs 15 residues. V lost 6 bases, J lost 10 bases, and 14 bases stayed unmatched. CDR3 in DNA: TGTGCCAGCAGATCTACACTAGCGGAGGGACCAGAGCAGTTCTTC. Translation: CASRSTLAEGPEQFF.

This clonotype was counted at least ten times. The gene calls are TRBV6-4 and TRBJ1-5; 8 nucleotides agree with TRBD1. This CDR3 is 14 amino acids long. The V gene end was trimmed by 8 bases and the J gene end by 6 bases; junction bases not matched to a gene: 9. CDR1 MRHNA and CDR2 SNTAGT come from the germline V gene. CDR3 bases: TGTGCCAGCCGACCGGACAGGGAGCGTCAGCCCCAGCATTTT. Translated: CASRPDRERQPQHF.

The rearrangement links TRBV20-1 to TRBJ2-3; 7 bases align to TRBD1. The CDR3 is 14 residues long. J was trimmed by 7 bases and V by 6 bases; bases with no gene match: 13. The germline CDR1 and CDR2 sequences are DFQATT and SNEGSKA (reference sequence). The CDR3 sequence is CSAPQVQGLNTQYF. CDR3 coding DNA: TGCAGTGCCCCCCAAGTACAGGGGCTAAATACGCAGTATTTT.

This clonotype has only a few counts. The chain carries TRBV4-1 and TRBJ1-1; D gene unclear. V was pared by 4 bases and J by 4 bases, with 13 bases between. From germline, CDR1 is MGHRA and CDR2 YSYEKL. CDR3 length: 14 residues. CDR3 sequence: CASSPDNSFTEAFF. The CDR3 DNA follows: TGCGCCAGCAGCCCAGATAACAGCTTCACTGAAGCTTTCTTT.

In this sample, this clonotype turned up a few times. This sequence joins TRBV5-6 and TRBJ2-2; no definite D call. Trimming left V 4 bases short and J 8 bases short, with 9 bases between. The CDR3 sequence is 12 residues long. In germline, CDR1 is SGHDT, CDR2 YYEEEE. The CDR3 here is CASSPALGELFF. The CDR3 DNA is TGTGCCAGCAGCCCAGCACTGGGGGAGCTGTTTTTT.

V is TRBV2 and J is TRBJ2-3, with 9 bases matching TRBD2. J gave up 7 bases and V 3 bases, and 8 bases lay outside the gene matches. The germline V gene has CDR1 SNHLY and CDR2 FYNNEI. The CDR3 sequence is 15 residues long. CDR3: CASSDDGGRANTQYF. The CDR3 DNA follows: TGTGCCAGCAGTGATGACGGCGGGAGGGCAAATACGCAGTATTTT.

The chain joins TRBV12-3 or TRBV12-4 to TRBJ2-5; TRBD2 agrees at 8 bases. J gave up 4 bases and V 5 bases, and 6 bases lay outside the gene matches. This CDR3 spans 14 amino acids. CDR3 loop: CASSLREGGETQYF. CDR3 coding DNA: TGTGCCAGCAGTCTACGGGAGGGGGGAGAGACCCAGTACTTC.

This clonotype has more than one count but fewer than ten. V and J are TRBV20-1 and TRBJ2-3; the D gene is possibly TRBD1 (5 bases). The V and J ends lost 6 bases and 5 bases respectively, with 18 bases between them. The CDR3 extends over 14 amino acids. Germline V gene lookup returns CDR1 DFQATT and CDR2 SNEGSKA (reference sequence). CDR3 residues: CSAHPDSLGDTQYF. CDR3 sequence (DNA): TGCAGTGCCCACCCCGACAGTCTGGGAGATACGCAGTATTTT.

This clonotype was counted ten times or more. In nucleotides, the CDR3 is TGTGCCAGCCACCATAGGACAGTTAGCGGAGTGGGACGCACAGATACGCAGTATTTT. Protein product: CASHHRTVSGVGRTDTQYF. The chain carries TRBV28 and TRBJ2-3; D possibly matches TRBD1 or TRBD2 (6 bases each). With 8 bases removed from V and 1 base from J, the gap between germline ends came to 28 bases. The CDR3 is 19 residues long. The germline gives CDR1 MDHEN, CDR2 SYDVKM.

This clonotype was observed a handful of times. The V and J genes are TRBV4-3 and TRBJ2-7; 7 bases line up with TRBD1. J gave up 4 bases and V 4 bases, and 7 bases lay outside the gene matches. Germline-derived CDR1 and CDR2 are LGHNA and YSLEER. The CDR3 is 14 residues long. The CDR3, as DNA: TGCGCCAGCAGCCCCCGGGACAGACCGTACGAGCAGTACTTC. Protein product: CASSPRDRPYEQYF.

CDR3 bases: TGTGCCAGCAGTTACTCGAGGGGGACAAGGCTCTCCTACGAGCAGTACTTC. This codes for CASSYSRGTRLSYEQYF. The chain employs TRBV6-5 and TRBJ2-7, with D possibly TRBD1 on 6 matching bases. Per germline, CDR1 MNHEY and CDR2 SVGAGI. The CDR3 runs 17 residues. The V end lost 0 bases, the J end lost 0 bases, and 15 bases lay between the germline ends.

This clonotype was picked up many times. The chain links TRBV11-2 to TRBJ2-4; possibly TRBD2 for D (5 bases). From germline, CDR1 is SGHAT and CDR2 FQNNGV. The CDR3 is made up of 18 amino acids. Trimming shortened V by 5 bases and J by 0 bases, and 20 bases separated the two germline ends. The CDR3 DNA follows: TGTGCCAGCAGCCTGGTCGAGGGCGGTAATCTAGCCAAAAACATTCAGTACTTC. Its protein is CASSLVEGGNLAKNIQYF.

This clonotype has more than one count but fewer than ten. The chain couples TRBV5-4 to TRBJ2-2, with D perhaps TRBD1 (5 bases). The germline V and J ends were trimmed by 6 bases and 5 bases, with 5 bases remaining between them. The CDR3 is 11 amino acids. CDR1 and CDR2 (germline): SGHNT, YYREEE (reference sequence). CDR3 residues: CASKGTGELFF. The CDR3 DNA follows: TGTGCCAGCAAGGGGACCGGGGAGCTGTTTTTT.

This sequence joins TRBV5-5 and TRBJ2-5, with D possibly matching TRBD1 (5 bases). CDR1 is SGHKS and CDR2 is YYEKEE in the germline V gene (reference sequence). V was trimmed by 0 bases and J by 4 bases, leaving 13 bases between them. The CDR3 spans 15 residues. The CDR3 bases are TGTGCCAGCAGCTTGGTTTGGGGCCCTGGAGAGACCCAGTACTTC. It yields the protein CASSLVWGPGETQYF.

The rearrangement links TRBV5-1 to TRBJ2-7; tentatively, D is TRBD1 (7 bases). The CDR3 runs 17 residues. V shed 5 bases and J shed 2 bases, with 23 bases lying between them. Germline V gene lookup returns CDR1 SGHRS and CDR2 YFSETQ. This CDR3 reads CASRRSPGGQITYEQYF. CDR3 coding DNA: TGCGCCAGCAGACGGTCCCCCGGGGGACAGATAACCTACGAGCAGTACTTC.

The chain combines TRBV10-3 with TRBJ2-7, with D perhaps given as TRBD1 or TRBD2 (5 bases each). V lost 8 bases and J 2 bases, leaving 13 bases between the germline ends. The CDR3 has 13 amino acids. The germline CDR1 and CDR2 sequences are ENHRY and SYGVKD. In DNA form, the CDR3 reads TGTGCCATCTCCGGGACGGCAACCTACGAGCAGTACTTC. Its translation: CAISGTATYEQYF.

The CDR3 sequence: CASSLSTSFGELFF. The CDR3 DNA reads as TGTGCCAGCAGTTTATCCACTAGCTTCGGGGAGCTGTTTTTT. This sequence joins TRBV12-3 or TRBV12-4 and TRBJ2-2; weak D call: TRBD2 (6 bases). CDR3 length: 14 amino acids. The V end was cut by 2 bases, the J end by 7 bases, with 11 bases between.

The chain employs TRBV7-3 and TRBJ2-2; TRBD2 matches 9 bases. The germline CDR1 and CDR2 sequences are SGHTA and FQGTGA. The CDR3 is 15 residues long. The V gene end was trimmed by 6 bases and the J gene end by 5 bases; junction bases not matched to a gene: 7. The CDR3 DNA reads TGTGCCAGCAGGAAGACTAGCGGTGGGACCGGGGAGCTGTTTTTT. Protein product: CASRKTSGGTGELFF.

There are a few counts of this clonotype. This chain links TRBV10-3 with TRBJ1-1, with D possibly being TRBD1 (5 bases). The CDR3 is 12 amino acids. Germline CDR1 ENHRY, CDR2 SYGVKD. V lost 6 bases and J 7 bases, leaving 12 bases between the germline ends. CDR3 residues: CAIRTVFDEAFF. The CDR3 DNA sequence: TGTGCCATCAGGACAGTCTTCGATGAAGCTTTCTTT.

CDR3 sequence (DNA): TGTGCCAGCAGCCAAGTGGCTAGCGGTCCGAATGAGCAGTTCTTC. It codes for CASSQVASGPNEQFF. V is TRBV3-1 and J is TRBJ2-1; 7 bases agree with TRBD2. Germline V CDR1 and CDR2: LGHDT, YNNKEL (reference sequence). This CDR3 region has 15 residues. The trim removed 1 base at V and 7 bases at J, leaving 7 bases unmatched.

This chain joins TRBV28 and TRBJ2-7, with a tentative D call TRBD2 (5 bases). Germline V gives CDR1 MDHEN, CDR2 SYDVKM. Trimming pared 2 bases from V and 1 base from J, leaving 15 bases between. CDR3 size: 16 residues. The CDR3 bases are TGTGCCAGCAGTTTACGTTCCCCGGGGTATTCCTACGAGCAGTACTTC. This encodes CASSLRSPGYSYEQYF.

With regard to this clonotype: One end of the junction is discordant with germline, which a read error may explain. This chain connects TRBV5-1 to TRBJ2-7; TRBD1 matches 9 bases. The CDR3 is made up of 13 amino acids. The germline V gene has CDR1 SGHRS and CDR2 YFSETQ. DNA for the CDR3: TGCGCCAGCAGCTGGACAGGGGAATACGGGCAGTACTTC. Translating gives CASSWTGEYGQYF.

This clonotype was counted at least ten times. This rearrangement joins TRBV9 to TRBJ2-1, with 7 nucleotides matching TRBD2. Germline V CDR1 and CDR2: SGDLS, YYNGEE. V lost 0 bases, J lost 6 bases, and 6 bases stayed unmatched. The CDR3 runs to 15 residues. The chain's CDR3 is CASSVGPSGGNEQFF. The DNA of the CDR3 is TGTGCCAGCAGCGTAGGTCCTAGCGGCGGCAATGAGCAGTTCTTC.

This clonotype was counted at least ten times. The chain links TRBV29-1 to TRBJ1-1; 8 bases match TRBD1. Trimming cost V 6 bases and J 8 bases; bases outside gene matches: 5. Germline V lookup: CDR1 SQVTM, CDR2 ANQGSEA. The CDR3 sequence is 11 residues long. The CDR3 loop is CSVNRGWEAFF. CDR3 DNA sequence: TGCAGCGTGAACAGGGGGTGGGAAGCTTTCTTT.

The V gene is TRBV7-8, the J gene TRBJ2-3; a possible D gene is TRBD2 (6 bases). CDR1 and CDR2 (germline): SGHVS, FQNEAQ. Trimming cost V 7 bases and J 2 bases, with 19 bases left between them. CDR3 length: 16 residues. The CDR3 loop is CASTIISGGVTDTQYF. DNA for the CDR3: TGTGCCAGCACCATCATTAGCGGAGGCGTCACAGATACGCAGTATTTT.

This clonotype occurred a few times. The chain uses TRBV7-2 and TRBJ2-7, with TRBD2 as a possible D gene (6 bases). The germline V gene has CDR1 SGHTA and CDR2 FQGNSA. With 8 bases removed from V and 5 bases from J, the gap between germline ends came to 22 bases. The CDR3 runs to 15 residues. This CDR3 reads CASSISGGAFNEQYF. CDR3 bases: TGTGCCAGCTCGATTAGCGGAGGGGCCTTCAACGAGCAGTACTTC.

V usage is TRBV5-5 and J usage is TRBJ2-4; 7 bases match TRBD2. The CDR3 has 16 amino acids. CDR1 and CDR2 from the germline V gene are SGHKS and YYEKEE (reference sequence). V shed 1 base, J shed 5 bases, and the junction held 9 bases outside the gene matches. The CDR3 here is CASSLTSSGGENIQYF. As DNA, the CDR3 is TGTGCCAGCAGCTTGACGTCTAGCGGAGGGGAAAACATTCAGTACTTC. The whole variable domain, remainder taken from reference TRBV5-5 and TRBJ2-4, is DAGVTQSPTHLIKTRGQQVTLRCSPISGHKSVSWYQQVLGQGPQFIFQYYEKEERGRGNFPDRFSARQFPNYSSELNVNALLLGDSALYLCASSLTSSGGENIQYFGAGTRLSVL.

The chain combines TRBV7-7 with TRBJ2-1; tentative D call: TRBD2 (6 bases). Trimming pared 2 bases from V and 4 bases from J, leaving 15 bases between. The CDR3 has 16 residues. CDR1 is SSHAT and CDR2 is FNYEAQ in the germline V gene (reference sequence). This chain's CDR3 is CASSLSGGALYNEQFF. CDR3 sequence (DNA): TGTGCCAGCAGCTTAAGCGGAGGGGCCTTATACAATGAGCAGTTCTTC.

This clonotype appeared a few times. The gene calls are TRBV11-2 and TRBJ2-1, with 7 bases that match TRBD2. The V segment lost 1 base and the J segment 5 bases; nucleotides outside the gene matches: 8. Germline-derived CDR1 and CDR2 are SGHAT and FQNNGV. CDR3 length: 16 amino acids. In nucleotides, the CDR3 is TGTGCCAGCAGCTTAGTCCCTAGCGGAGGGAACAATGAGCAGTTCTTC. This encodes CASSLVPSGGNNEQFF.